Below are 21 T cell receptor beta chains sequenced from a single sample in a study of control samples from healthy donors and cancer patients (dated by TCRdb to between 2020 and 2021). Library prep was done by the immunoSEQ multiplex PCR assay. TCRdb stores this immuneACCESS table with in-frame sequences only. Part of the clones is absent; in the studies checked, under half of the shortfall reflects unresolved V genes, and no reason is known for the rest. This sample gives approximately 180,000 clones in total; roughly 94% of them show up just once. 1.2% to 1.5% of the sample belongs to the ten largest clones. Input material: blood. The receptor set was obtained from a woman aged 18-29 years in good health.

The chain links TRBV3-1 (or the pseudogene TRBV3-2) to TRBJ2-3, with D uncertain. The CDR3 has 15 amino acids. Germline V lookup: CDR1 LGHDT, CDR2 YNNKEL (reference sequence). The germline V and J ends were trimmed by 4 bases and 0 bases, with 11 bases remaining between them. The CDR3 loop is CASSLIGGSTDTQYF. The CDR3 nucleotides read TGTGCCAGCAGCCTGATCGGCGGTAGCACAGATACGCAGTATTTT.

The chain uses TRBV28 and TRBJ1-3; D may be TRBD1 (6 bases). The ends were cut back, 4 bases at V and 8 bases at J, with 12 bases in the middle. From germline, CDR1 is MDHEN and CDR2 SYDVKM. The CDR3 extends over 13 amino acids. This CDR3 reads CASSSGASDTIYF. In nucleotides, the CDR3 is TGTGCCAGCAGTTCGGGGGCAAGCGACACCATATATTTT.

The chain links TRBV9 to TRBJ2-5; 7 positions agree with TRBD1. Looked up from germline, CDR1 is SGDLS and CDR2 is YYNGEE. After removal of 2 bases from V and 3 bases from J, the junction contained 1 base not matched to a gene. This CDR3 region has 13 residues. CDR3 residues: CASSVGTEETQYF. CDR3 DNA: TGTGCCAGCAGCGTCGGGACAGAAGAGACCCAGTACTTC.

This sequence joins TRBV5-1 and TRBJ2-1; TRBD2 agrees at 11 bases. The CDR3 is 15 amino acids. J was trimmed by 8 bases and V by 3 bases; bases with no gene match: 7. Germline V gives CDR1 SGHRS, CDR2 YFSETQ. The CDR3 is CASSSSGGLYDEQFF. In DNA form, the CDR3 reads TGCGCCAGCAGCTCTAGCGGGGGGCTTTACGATGAGCAGTTCTTC.

The chain uses TRBV21-1 and TRBJ1-4. TRBV21-1 is designated a pseudogene. The CDR3 is 18 amino acids. The CDR3 bases are TGTGCCAGCAGCAAAGAAAGCGGGCGGACCCTAGTTAGTGAAAAACTGTTTTTT. Residues: CASSKESGRTLVSEKLFF.

The V and J genes are TRBV19 and TRBJ1-4, with D perhaps matching TRBD1 (6 bases). The CDR3 extends over 13 amino acids. V dropped 10 bases and J dropped 7 bases, with 16 bases sitting between them. The V gene's germline CDR1 is LNHDA and CDR2 SQIVND (reference sequence). The CDR3 DNA follows: TGTGCCACTAGCGGAGCAGGGGCTGAAAAACTGTTTTTT. As protein: CATSGAGAEKLFF.

The chain joins TRBV5-1 to TRBJ1-6, with D perhaps matching TRBD1 (5 bases). Germline V gene data show CDR1 as SGHRS and CDR2 as YFSETQ. The CDR3 is made up of 14 amino acids. V lost 3 bases, J lost 9 bases, and 13 bases lay in between. The CDR3 is CASSSGPQGSPLHF. The CDR3, as DNA: TGCGCCAGCAGCTCCGGGCCCCAGGGTTCACCCCTCCACTTT. The entire variable domain, with the rest obtained from reference TRBV5-1 and TRBJ1-6, is as follows: KAGVTQTPRYLIKTRGQQVTLSCSPISGHRSVSWYQQTPGQGLQFLFEYFSETQRNKGNFPGRFSGRQFSNSRSEMNVSTLELGDSALYLCASSSGPQGSPLHFGNGTRLTVT.

The chain couples TRBV5-1 to TRBJ2-5; D is unresolved. The CDR3 spans 14 residues. Trimming shortened V by 0 bases and J by 5 bases, and 11 bases separated the two germline ends. Germline V gene data show CDR1 as SGHRS and CDR2 as YFSETQ. As DNA, the CDR3 is TGCGCCAGCAGCTTGGCCGGGCCCCAGGAGACCCAGTACTTC. Protein sequence: CASSLAGPQETQYF.

The chain recombines TRBV19 with TRBJ1-2; D might be TRBD1 (5 bases). CDR1 is LNHDA and CDR2 is SQIVND in the germline V gene (reference sequence). CDR3 length: 12 residues. The V end lost 10 bases, the J end lost 6 bases, and 15 bases lay between the germline ends. Written as DNA, the CDR3 is TGTGCCACCCGGGACCGATTAGATGGCTACACCTTC. Translation gives CATRDRLDGYTF.

The CDR3 spells CASSYDRDSGNTIYF. CDR3 DNA: TGTGCCAGCAGTTACGACAGGGACTCTGGAAACACCATATATTTT. The chain joins TRBV6-5 to TRBJ1-3; TRBD1 agrees at 7 bases. J lost 0 bases, V lost 2 bases, and 1 base had no gene match. The CDR3 has 15 residues. CDR1 is MNHEY and CDR2 is SVGAGI in the germline V gene.

The V and J genes are TRBV12-5 and TRBJ2-7, with D unresolved. Trimming removed 4 bases from V and 3 bases from J, with 4 bases in between. The CDR3 runs 11 residues. CDR1 and CDR2 from the germline V gene are LGHNT and FRNRAP. CDR3 loop: CASGSVYEQYF. CDR3 sequence (DNA): TGTGCTAGTGGTTCTGTCTACGAGCAGTACTTC.

The CDR3 sequence: CASRPYRGVQPQHF. In DNA, the CDR3 is TGTGCCAGCAGGCCCTACAGGGGGGTCCAGCCCCAGCATTTT. V usage is TRBV28 and J usage is TRBJ1-5; 8 positions agree with TRBD1. This CDR3 comprises 14 residues. Germline CDR1 reads MDHEN; CDR2 reads SYDVKM. Trimming at V came to 6 bases and at J to 7 bases, leaving 8 bases not matched to a gene.

This clone was found a few times. The chain couples TRBV27 to TRBJ2-3, with TRBD2 identical over 10 bases. This CDR3 is built from 17 residues. CDR1 MNHEY and CDR2 SMNVEV come from the germline V gene (reference sequence). The junction had 11 bases not matched to a gene; V was cut back by 8 bases and J by 0 bases. The CDR3 region has the DNA TGTGCCAGCGGGGTTCCGGGACTAGCGATTAGCACAGATACGCAGTATTTT. Protein: CASGVPGLAISTDTQYF.

The chain uses TRBV10-2 and TRBJ1-3; TRBD1 aligns across 7 bases. The V segment lost 4 bases and the J segment 3 bases; nucleotides outside the gene matches: 6. Looked up from germline, CDR1 is WSHSY and CDR2 is SAAADI. CDR3 size: 15 residues. The CDR3 sequence is CASSGQGKGGNTIYF. For the CDR3, the DNA is TGCGCCAGCAGTGGACAGGGAAAAGGTGGAAACACCATATATTTT.

This sequence joins TRBV19 and TRBJ1-5; D is ambiguous. The CDR3 is made up of 13 amino acids. Trimming stripped 5 bases from V and 5 bases from J, with 10 bases between. Germline V gene sequence: CDR1 LNHDA, CDR2 SQIVND (reference sequence). CDR3 in DNA: TGTGCCAGTAGTGTTAAGAGAGATCAGCCCCAGCATTTT. Protein: CASSVKRDQPQHF.

V is TRBV5-1 and J is TRBJ1-3; maybe TRBD1 (5 bases). Per germline, CDR1 SGHRS and CDR2 YFSETQ. V was trimmed by 2 bases and J by 1 base, leaving 7 bases between them. The CDR3 is made up of 14 amino acids. As DNA, the CDR3 is TGCGCCAGCAGCTTCGACAGATCTGGAAACACCATATATTTT. Residues: CASSFDRSGNTIYF.

The chain is built from TRBV2 and TRBJ2-3; 11 positions match TRBD1. Germline V CDR1 and CDR2: SNHLY, FYNNEI. V lost 2 bases to trimming and J lost 4 bases; unmatched junction nucleotides: 5. The CDR3 runs to 16 residues. CDR3 loop: CASSELGQGDADTQYF. The CDR3 DNA follows: TGTGCCAGCAGTGAACTGGGACAGGGGGATGCAGATACGCAGTATTTT. Drawing the rest from reference TRBV2 and TRBJ2-3, the complete variable domain is EPEVTQTPSHQVTQMGQEVILRCVPISNHLYFYWYRQILGQKVEFLVSFYNNEISEKSEIFDDQFSVERPDGSNFTLKIRSTKLEDSAMYFCASSELGQGDADTQYFGPGTRLTVL.

The chain links TRBV11-2 to TRBJ1-6; D is perhaps TRBD1 (6 bases). The CDR3 spans 14 residues. V shed 5 bases and J shed 9 bases, with 14 bases lying between them. From germline, CDR1 is SGHAT and CDR2 FQNNGV. DNA for the CDR3: TGTGCCAGCAGCGGGGGGACAATGATTTCACCCCTCCACTTT. It codes for CASSGGTMISPLHF.

The rearrangement uses TRBV19 and TRBJ2-2; 8 bases are shared with TRBD1. V trimming: 5 bases; J trimming: 4 bases; junction bases outside the gene matches: 3. The CDR3 runs 14 residues. Germline V gene data show CDR1 as LNHDA and CDR2 as SQIVND (reference sequence). CDR3 in DNA: TGTGCCAGTAGTGACAGGGGCCTCACCGGGGAGCTGTTTTTT. Its translation is CASSDRGLTGELFF.

The gene calls are TRBV2 and TRBJ1-4; D not certain. Germline V CDR1 and CDR2: SNHLY, FYNNEI. The germline V and J ends were trimmed by 7 bases and 5 bases, with 5 bases remaining between them. The CDR3 contains 11 residues. The chain's CDR3 is CASIINEKLFF. In nucleotides, the CDR3 is TGTGCCAGCATAATCAATGAAAAACTGTTTTTT.

In DNA, the CDR3 is TGTGCCAGCAGCCAGTCTCGAGGGGCGGGGATGGGAACGCAGTATTTT. Its translation: CASSQSRGAGMGTQYF. The chain links TRBV3-1 (or the pseudogene TRBV3-2) to TRBJ2-3; D possibly corresponds to TRBD2 (6 bases). Germline V gene sequence: CDR1 LGHDT, CDR2 YNNKEL (reference sequence). Trimming pared 3 bases from V and 9 bases from J, leaving 22 bases between. This CDR3 spans 16 amino acids.